What follows is one T cell receptor (beta chain) and its context. No antigen is known for it. Some clones are missing from TCRdb's copy, which holds only in-frame ones; the method was immunoSEQ multiplex PCR. This sample has about 26,000 clones, with 60% to 80% found just once. This record comes from a study of OX40 agonist ivuxolimab in advanced cancers. About the study: Three patients, one with hepatocellular carcinoma and two with cutaneous melanoma, achieved partial responses.

Overall study results and limits: Which antigen the expanded peripheral T cells recognized is unknown. The study found among the lowest clonal expansion in partial responders at 0.1-3.0 mg/kg.

The CDR3 spans 15 residues. The V and J ends lost 3 bases and 1 base respectively, with 14 bases between them. Germline loops: CDR1 SGDLS, CDR2 YYNGEE. The genes are TRBV9 and TRBJ2-7; D is unclear. The receptor's source is an adult with an advanced solid tumor such as melanoma, head and neck, liver or kidney cancer. The sample consisted of CD4+ or CD8+ T cells sorted from blood, taken in a trial of the OX40 agonist ivuxolimab. This chain's CDR3 is CASSAHPMLSYEQYF. In nucleotides, the CDR3 is TGTGCCAGCAGCGCCCATCCGATGTTGTCCTACGAGCAGTACTTC.